A selection of T cell receptor beta chains follows, all from one sample in a study of blood T cell repertoires in COVID-19. The repertoire was sequenced with immunoSEQ multiplex PCR; TCRdb's copy has only in-frame clones and lacks some. The table shows more than 150,000 clones, with 70% to 90% occurring only once. Sample: peripheral blood. The receptors here all came from a man aged 35-49 years with active or convalescent COVID-19. The CDR3 runs from the conserved cysteine through the conserved F or W. A D gene is named only where the DNA matches it firmly. Clone size appears in some rows only: once, few, many, or a class for an expanded clone.

j_call v_call d_call clone_size cdr3_aa cdr3_nt
TRBJ2-3 TRBV6-5 - - CASRSGGQGTDTQYF TGTGCCAGCAGATCAGGGGGGCAGGGCACAGATACGCAGTATTTT
TRBJ1-2 TRBV27 TRBD1 - CASSYTGGESSGYTF TGTGCCAGCAGCTATACAGGGGGCGAGTCTAGCGGCTACACCTTC
TRBJ2-7 TRBV25-1 - - CASSDRVDNEQYF TGTGCCAGCAGTGACAGGGTGGATAACGAGCAGTACTTC
TRBJ1-5 TRBV7-9 - - CASSLTGNSNQPQHF TGTGCCAGCAGCTTAACAGGGAATAGCAATCAGCCCCAGCATTTT
TRBJ1-6 TRBV20-1 - - CSASAGSLYNSPLHF TGCAGTGCTAGTGCAGGGTCCCTCTATAATTCACCCCTCCACTTT
TRBJ2-1 TRBV5-1 TRBD2 - CASGAGYYPPTMDEQFF TGCGCCAGCGGAGCGGGGTATTACCCCCCTACAATGGATGAGCAGTTCTTC
TRBJ1-1 TRBV10-3 - - CAISDYREYGTEAFF TGTGCCATCAGTGATTACAGGGAATATGGGACTGAAGCTTTCTTT
TRBJ2-2 TRBV19 - few CASTRAGIAGELFF TGTGCCAGTACGCGGGCGGGGATCGCCGGGGAGCTGTTTTTT
TRBJ1-4 TRBV19 TRBD1 - CASSKRQGNEKLFF TGTGCCAGTAGCAAGAGACAGGGTAATGAAAAACTGTTTTTT
TRBJ2-5 TRBV18 TRBD1 few CASSETGGQETQYF TGTGCCAGCTCAGAAACAGGGGGACAAGAGACCCAGTACTTC
TRBJ1-2 TRBV2 - - CASSEARRDDGYTF TGTGCCAGCAGTGAAGCGCGGAGGGATGATGGCTACACCTTC
TRBJ2-7 TRBV27 TRBD2 - CASSLFTSGTYEQYF TGTGCCAGCAGTTTGTTTACTAGCGGGACCTACGAGCAGTACTTC
TRBJ1-2 TRBV5-1 - - CASSLGDWNYGYTF TGCGCCAGCAGCTTGGGGGACTGGAACTATGGCTACACCTTC
TRBJ2-3 TRBV6-1 - - CASSEATLDTQYF TGTGCCAGCAGTGAAGCGACTCTAGATACGCAGTATTTT
TRBJ1-2 TRBV19 TRBD1 - CASSARTGAFGYTF TGTGCCAGTAGTGCCCGGACAGGGGCGTTTGGCTACACCTTC
TRBJ1-5 TRBV6-5 - - CASSLSGNSNQPQHF TGTGCCAGCAGCCTCTCCGGGAATAGCAATCAGCCCCAGCATTTT
TRBJ1-6 TRBV7-9 - - CASSLVVSNSPLHF TGTGCCAGCAGCTTAGTCGTCAGTAATTCACCCCTCCACTTT
TRBJ1-1 TRBV10-2 TRBD1 - CASRDRGFLNTEAFF TGCGCCAGCCGGGACAGGGGTTTCTTGAACACTGAAGCTTTCTTT
TRBJ1-2 TRBV6-2/TRBV6-3 TRBD1 - CASSYSNRGNGYTF TGTGCCAGCAGTTACTCGAACAGGGGAAATGGCTACACCTTC
TRBJ2-1 TRBV19 TRBD2 - CASSITAGAYNEQFF TGTGCCAGTAGTATCACCGCGGGGGCCTACAATGAGCAGTTCTTC
TRBJ1-5 TRBV19 - - CASSFSRGDQPQHF TGTGCCAGTAGTTTTAGCCGAGGTGATCAGCCCCAGCATTTT
TRBJ1-2 TRBV19 TRBD1 - CASKPTGGSGYTF TGTGCCAGCAAACCGACAGGGGGCAGTGGCTACACCTTC
TRBJ2-7 TRBV5-6 - once CASSLSYGGGSKQYF TGTGCCAGCAGCTTGTCGTACGGGGGAGGAAGTAAGCAGTACTTC
TRBJ1-2 TRBV24-1 TRBD1 - CATSVGTGGGYTF TGTGCCACCAGTGTTGGGACAGGGGGCGGCTACACCTTC
TRBJ2-3 TRBV10-2 - - CASSESVVSTDTQYF TGCGCCAGCAGTGAATCTGTAGTTTCCACAGATACGCAGTATTTT
TRBJ1-2 TRBV24-1 TRBD1 - CATSQTGVGYGYTF TGTGCCACCAGCCAGACAGGGGTTGGCTATGGCTACACCTTC
TRBJ2-3 TRBV4-3 TRBD1 - CASSPKGARTDTQYF TGCGCCAGCAGTCCGAAGGGGGCGCGGACAGATACGCAGTATTTT
TRBJ2-2 TRBV7-3 - few CASRRDTGELFF TGTGCCAGCAGGCGGGACACCGGGGAGCTGTTTTTT
TRBJ2-7 TRBV5-8 TRBD1 - CASSYPGGISYEQYF TGTGCCAGCAGCTACCCAGGGGGCATTAGTTACGAGCAGTACTTC
TRBJ1-2 TRBV7-2 - - CASSATEANYGYTF TGTGCCAGCAGCGCTACCGAAGCTAACTATGGCTACACCTTC